This TCR beta chain stems from a study of cytomegalovirus exposure and HLA in healthy donors. Trimming took 3 bases from V and 1 from J, leaving 16 bases between them. This CDR3 has 16 amino acids. The germline V gene encodes CDR1 SGDLS and CDR2 YYNGEE. Both 60 Vbeta primers and 13 Jbeta primers went into the PCR. Produced via immunoSEQ multiplex PCR; TCRdb's table is partial and in-frame only. There are tens of thousands of clones in the sample, with 2.5% to 3% held by the top ten. The chain carries TRBV9 and TRBJ1-1, with D tentatively TRBD1 (6 bases). This TCR was recovered from a man aged 40-50 years in good health and CMV-seronegative. The specimen was PBMCs. CDR3 region: CASSAHRELGNTEAFF. CDR3 in DNA: TGTGCCAGCAGCGCCCACAGGGAACTGGGGAACACTGAAGCTTTCTTT. Together with reference TRBV9 and TRBJ1-1, the CDR3 gives the full variable domain: DSGVTQTPKHLITATGQRVTLRCSPRSGDLSVYWYQQSLDQGLQFLIQYYNGEERAKGNILERFSAQQFPDLHSELNLSSLELGDSALYFCASSAHRELGNTEAFFGQGTRLTVV.